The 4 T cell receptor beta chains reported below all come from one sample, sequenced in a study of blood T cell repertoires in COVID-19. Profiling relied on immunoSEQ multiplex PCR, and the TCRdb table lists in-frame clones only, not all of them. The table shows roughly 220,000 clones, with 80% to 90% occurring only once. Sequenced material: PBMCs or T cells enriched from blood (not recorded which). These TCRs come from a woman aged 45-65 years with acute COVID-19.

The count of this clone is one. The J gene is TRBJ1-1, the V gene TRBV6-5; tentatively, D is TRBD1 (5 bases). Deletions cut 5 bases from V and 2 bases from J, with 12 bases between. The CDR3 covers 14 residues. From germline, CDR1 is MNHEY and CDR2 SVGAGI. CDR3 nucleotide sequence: TGTGCCAGCAGTACGGTCAGGGATAACACTGAAGCTTTCTTT. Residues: CASSTVRDNTEAFF.

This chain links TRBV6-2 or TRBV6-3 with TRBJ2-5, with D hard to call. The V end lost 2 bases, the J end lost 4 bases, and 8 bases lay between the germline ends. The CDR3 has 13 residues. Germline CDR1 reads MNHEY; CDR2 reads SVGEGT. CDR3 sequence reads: CASSYGQAETQYF. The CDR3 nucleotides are TGTGCCAGCAGTTACGGGCAGGCAGAGACCCAGTACTTC.

CDR3 sequence: CASSGGTGAYEQYF. The CDR3 nucleotides read TGTGCCAGCTCGGGTGGGACAGGGGCCTACGAGCAGTACTTC. The chain combines TRBV18 with TRBJ2-7; 10 bases agree with TRBD1. J was trimmed by 2 bases and V by 6 bases; bases with no gene match: 4. The CDR3 loop spans 14 amino acids. The germline CDR1 and CDR2 sequences are KGHSH and LQKENI.

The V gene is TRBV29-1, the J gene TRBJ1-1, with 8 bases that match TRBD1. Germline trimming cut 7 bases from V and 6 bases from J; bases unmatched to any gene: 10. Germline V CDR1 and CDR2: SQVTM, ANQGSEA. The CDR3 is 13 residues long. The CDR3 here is CSGLYGTGSEAFF. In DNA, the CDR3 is TGCAGCGGCCTGTATGGGACAGGATCTGAAGCTTTCTTT.